This section outlines one T cell receptor beta chain sequence together with its context. What it binds is unknown. Germline V lookup: CDR1 MNHEY, CDR2 SVGAGI. CDR3 size: 14 residues. The V end was cut by 7 bases, the J end by 1 base, with 13 bases between. These data are taken from a study of immune evolution from preneoplasia to lung adenocarcinoma. Study outcomes and limitations: From normal lung to invasive adenocarcinoma, top clone frequencies appeared to decrease.

TCRdb's table, derived via immunoSEQ multiplex PCR, lists solely in-frame clones and lacks some. The data contain approximately 4,900 clones, about four fifths of them singletons. Sequencing used FFPE normal lung tissue adjacent to the tumor. This receptor was obtained from a person between 45 and 75 years old with lung adenocarcinoma. The V call is TRBV6-5, the J call TRBJ1-1; D ambiguous. The CDR3 DNA follows: TGTGCCAGCACCTATGGTGGTCAGAACACTGAAGCTTTCTTT. Translated: CASTYGGQNTEAFF.